This T cell receptor (beta chain) came from a study of T cells in Graves' hyperthyroidism and ophthalmopathy. Study-wide findings and caveats: Model predictions of ophthalmopathy came a median approximately 6 months before onset. Peripheral blood also featured most of the thyroid clonotypes expanded above 0.001.

Amplification of TCR beta CDR3 regions used RNA as the template. A set of HTBI primers served as the primers for a first-round RT-PCR of the TCR CDR3. TCRdb ran MiXCR on the multiplex PCR reads and lists one entry per CDR3 protein. The table shows more than 500,000 distinct CDR3 sequences, with 40% to 55% occurring only once. Exclusion followed for patients with uncontrolled infection, other autoimmune disease, pregnancy or lactation. With regard to this clonotype: Its antigen is still unknown.

The CDR3 loop spans 14 amino acids. V gave up 5 bases and J gave up 0 bases, with 10 bases separating them. Per the germline V gene, CDR1 is KGHDR and CDR2 is SFDVKD. This receptor was taken from an adult woman with Graves' disease, either hyperthyroidism or ophthalmopathy (not recorded which). The chain is built from TRBV24-1 and TRBJ2-7; D remains ambiguous. The sequencing input was peripheral blood or thyroid tissue (not recorded which). The CDR3 sequence is CATSVDVSSYEQYF. CDR3 bases: TGTGCCACCAGTGTAGACGTTAGCTCCTACGAGCAGTACTTC.